These 20 T cell receptor beta chains originate from one sample sequenced in a study of memory CD4+ T cells and cytomegalovirus serostatus. The sort gate was single viable CD3+CD4+CD8-CD45RO+ cells for memory CD4+ T cells. Clones were read by immunoSEQ multiplex PCR, and TCRdb kept only the in-frame ones, dropping some. The sample yields tens of thousands of clones, around 77% seen once. Sequencing input: memory CD4+ T cells from blood. Every receptor here comes from an adult in good health and CMV-seronegative.

The CDR3 DNA reads TGTGCCACTGGGGCTAGCGGGAGGGGTGTGTACGAGCAGTACTTC. This gives the protein CATGASGRGVYEQYF. V usage is TRBV27 and J usage is TRBJ2-7, with TRBD2 identical over 12 bases. CDR3 length: 15 amino acids. Germline lookup yields CDR1 MNHEY and CDR2 SMNVEV (reference sequence). Trimming removed 10 bases from V and 4 bases from J; junction bases left unmatched: 11.

This clone is a singleton in its sample. The V gene is TRBV27, the J gene TRBJ2-1, with 14 positions matching TRBD2. CDR1 and CDR2 from the germline V gene are MNHEY and SMNVEV (reference sequence). The V segment lost 1 base and the J segment 5 bases; nucleotides outside the gene matches: 10. This CDR3 spans 19 amino acids. The DNA of the CDR3 is TGTGCCAGCAGTTTATTAAGAGGACTAGCGGGGGGTCCGAACAATGAGCAGTTCTTC. Encoded protein: CASSLLRGLAGGPNNEQFF.

CDR3 nucleotide sequence: TGTGCCAGCAGCAGTACTAGCGGGGTCGCGTACCAAGAGACCCAGTACTTC. It is translated as CASSSTSGVAYQETQYF. The rearrangement uses TRBV9 and TRBJ2-5; 10 nucleotides align to TRBD2. Germline loops: CDR1 SGDLS, CDR2 YYNGEE. The CDR3 extends over 17 amino acids. V lost 4 bases and J lost 0; bases outside the gene matches: 9. The complete variable domain, with remaining parts taken from reference TRBV9 and TRBJ2-5, reads DSGVTQTPKHLITATGQRVTLRCSPRSGDLSVYWYQQSLDQGLQFLIQYYNGEERAKGNILERFSAQQFPDLHSELNLSSLELGDSALYFCASSSTSGVAYQETQYFGPGTRLLVL.

This clone was detected once. The chain combines TRBV15 with TRBJ1-2; unclear D gene. Looked up from germline, CDR1 is LNHNV and CDR2 is YYDKDF (reference sequence). The CDR3 extends over 14 amino acids. The germline V and J ends were trimmed by 4 bases and 2 bases, with 11 bases remaining between them. The CDR3: CATSKDPGNYGYTF. As DNA, the CDR3 is TGTGCCACCAGCAAAGACCCGGGGAACTATGGCTACACCTTC.

The gene calls are TRBV5-5 and TRBJ2-5; 14 bases map to TRBD2. This CDR3 is built from 15 residues. Germline V gene data show CDR1 as SGHKS and CDR2 as YYEKEE (reference sequence). After removal of 3 bases from V and 5 bases from J, the junction contained 3 bases not matched to a gene. Written as DNA, the CDR3 is TGTGCCAGCAGCTGGGGACTAGCGGGAGCGGAGACCCAGTACTTC. Its translation: CASSWGLAGAETQYF.

The chain recombines TRBV29-1 with TRBJ1-2; 7 bases are a match to TRBD1. CDR3 length equals 13 residues. Trimming at V came to 2 bases and at J to 2 bases, leaving 2 bases not matched to a gene. Germline CDR1 SQVTM, CDR2 ANQGSEA. CDR3 amino acids: CSVELQGNYGYTF. The CDR3, as DNA: TGCAGCGTTGAATTACAGGGGAACTATGGCTACACCTTC.

Regarding this clone: One end of the junction fails to match germline, which may point to a read error. At the DNA level, this CDR3 is encoded by other sequences in the same sample as well. The V and J genes are TRBV10-2 and TRBJ1-1; D is undetermined. CDR1 and CDR2 (germline): WSHSY, SAAADI. The CDR3 totals 13 residues. DNA of the CDR3: TGCGCCAGCCGTGAGAATCTGAACACTGAAGCTTTCTTT. This translates into CASRENLNTEAFF.

This clone was counted a single time. CDR3 in DNA: TGTGCCAGCCTTGGGCGGGGGCGCGCGGATGGCTACACCTTC. It codes for CASLGRGRADGYTF. This chain links TRBV6-5 with TRBJ1-2, with a possible D match to TRBD1 (6 bases). V lost 8 bases and J 6 bases, leaving 19 bases between the germline ends. Germline V lookup: CDR1 MNHEY, CDR2 SVGAGI. The CDR3 runs 14 residues.

This clone showed up just a few times. The chain uses TRBV16 and TRBJ1-1; D is uncertain. Between the trimmed V and J ends, which lost 4 bases and 0 bases, there was a span of 3 bases. Germline V gene lookup returns CDR1 KGHSY and CDR2 FQNENV. This CDR3 is built from 12 residues. CDR3 region: CASSPLNTEAFF. CDR3 sequence (DNA): TGTGCCAGCAGCCCTCTGAACACTGAAGCTTTCTTT.

The chain carries TRBV4-1 and TRBJ1-1, with D possibly being TRBD1 (5 bases). Germline values: CDR1 MGHRA, CDR2 YSYEKL. V lost 3 bases, J lost 5 bases, and 16 bases lay in between. The CDR3 has 15 amino acids. This CDR3 reads CASSHPERGRTEAFF. For the CDR3, the DNA is TGCGCCAGCAGCCATCCCGAGCGGGGGAGGACTGAAGCTTTCTTT.

The chain is built from TRBV7-9 and TRBJ1-2; D remains unclear. The V end was cut by 3 bases, the J end by 6 bases, with 17 bases between. The CDR3 contains 15 residues. Germline CDR1 and CDR2: SEHNR and FQNEAQ (reference sequence). This chain's CDR3 is CASSFDTTPANGYTF. The CDR3 coding sequence is TGTGCCAGCAGCTTTGACACCACTCCAGCGAATGGCTACACCTTC.

V and J are TRBV18 and TRBJ1-3, with 7 bases identical to TRBD1. The CDR3 is 17 residues long. Germline trimming cut 3 bases from V and 2 bases from J; bases unmatched to any gene: 10. Germline lookup yields CDR1 KGHSH and CDR2 LQKENI. The CDR3 DNA reads as TGTGCCAGCTCACCCTTTCGACAGGGAAATACTGGAAACACCATATATTTT. Its translation: CASSPFRQGNTGNTIYF.

The chain employs TRBV5-6 and TRBJ1-2, with TRBD1 matching 7 bases. Germline CDR1 and CDR2: SGHDT and YYEEEE. V dropped 4 bases and J dropped 5; count of bases not matched to a gene: 5. The length of the CDR3 is 13 residues. CDR3 nucleotides: TGTGCCAGCAGCGAGGACAGGATGTATGGCTACACCTTC. Translating gives CASSEDRMYGYTF. Looking up the rest from reference TRBV5-6 and TRBJ1-2 gives the full variable domain: DAGVTQSPTHLIKTRGQQVTLRCSPKSGHDTVSWYQQALGQGPQFIFQYYEEEERQRGNFPDRFSGHQFPNYSSELNVNALLLGDSALYLCASSEDRMYGYTFGSGTRLTVV.

V gene TRBV7-9 combines with J gene TRBJ1-1; possibly TRBD1 for D (6 bases). V was pared by 2 bases and J by 11 bases, with 12 bases between. Germline-derived CDR1 and CDR2 are SEHNR and FQNEAQ (reference sequence). This CDR3 spans 12 amino acids. The CDR3 DNA sequence: TGTGCCAGCAGCTTATTAACAGGGATGGCTTTCTTT. It specifies CASSLLTGMAFF. Variable domain in full (rest from reference TRBV7-9 and TRBJ1-1): DTGVSQNPRHKITKRGQNVTFRCDPISEHNRLYWYRQTLGQGPEFLTYFQNEAQLEKSRLLSDRFSAERPKGSFSTLEIQRTEQGDSAMYLCASSLLTGMAFFGQGTRLTVV.

This clone has just a few counts. CDR3 in DNA: TGTGCCAGCAGCAACGGACAGAAATATGGCTACACCTTC. This codes for CASSNGQKYGYTF. J is TRBJ1-2 and V is TRBV28; D possibly corresponds to TRBD1 (6 bases). The germline V and J ends were trimmed by 6 bases and 5 bases, with 13 bases remaining between them. This CDR3 is built from 13 residues. Germline values: CDR1 MDHEN, CDR2 SYDVKM.

In DNA form, the CDR3 reads TGCGCCAGCAGCTTAAACCCTATGACAGTATATGGCTACACCTTC. Its protein is CASSLNPMTVYGYTF. The chain couples TRBV5-1 to TRBJ1-2, with TRBD1 as a possible D gene (5 bases). Trimming shortened V by 2 bases and J by 5 bases, and 16 bases separated the two germline ends. This CDR3 has 15 residues. Germline V gives CDR1 SGHRS, CDR2 YFSETQ.

The J gene is TRBJ1-3, the V gene TRBV27; D remains unclear. Trimming cost V 4 bases and J 2 bases, with 9 bases left between them. Looked up from germline, CDR1 is MNHEY and CDR2 is SMNVEV (reference sequence). This CDR3 spans 14 amino acids. The CDR3 nucleotides are TGTGCCAGCAGTTCGACCCTTGCTGGAAACACCATATATTTT. Translating gives CASSSTLAGNTIYF.

The J gene is TRBJ1-5, the V gene TRBV13; TRBD1 agrees at 8 bases. J was trimmed by 1 base and V by 5 bases; bases with no gene match: 13. This CDR3 is 18 amino acids long. CDR1 and CDR2 (germline): PRHDT, FYEKMQ (reference sequence). CDR3 coding DNA: TGTGCCAGCAGCAAACGGACAGGGCCTTTGCGGAGCAATCAGCCCCAGCATTTT. It yields the protein CASSKRTGPLRSNQPQHF.

This clone occurred once. The V call is TRBV5-4, the J call TRBJ2-6; D ambiguous. This CDR3 is built from 13 residues. The V gene's germline CDR1 is SGHNT and CDR2 YYREEE (reference sequence). The V end was cut by 1 base, the J end by 4 bases, with 3 bases between. CDR3 DNA: TGTGCCAGCAGCTTGAGAGGGGCCAACGTCCTGACTTTC. It codes for CASSLRGANVLTF.

The chain carries TRBV19 and TRBJ1-2; a possible D gene is TRBD1 (5 bases). Germline V lookup: CDR1 LNHDA, CDR2 SQIVND (reference sequence). The CDR3 contains 16 residues. Trimming shortened V by 3 bases and J by 1 base, and 15 bases separated the two germline ends. CDR3 bases: TGTGCCAGTAGTATGGTAAGAGGGGAGAATAACTATGGCTACACCTTC. Translated: CASSMVRGENNYGYTF.